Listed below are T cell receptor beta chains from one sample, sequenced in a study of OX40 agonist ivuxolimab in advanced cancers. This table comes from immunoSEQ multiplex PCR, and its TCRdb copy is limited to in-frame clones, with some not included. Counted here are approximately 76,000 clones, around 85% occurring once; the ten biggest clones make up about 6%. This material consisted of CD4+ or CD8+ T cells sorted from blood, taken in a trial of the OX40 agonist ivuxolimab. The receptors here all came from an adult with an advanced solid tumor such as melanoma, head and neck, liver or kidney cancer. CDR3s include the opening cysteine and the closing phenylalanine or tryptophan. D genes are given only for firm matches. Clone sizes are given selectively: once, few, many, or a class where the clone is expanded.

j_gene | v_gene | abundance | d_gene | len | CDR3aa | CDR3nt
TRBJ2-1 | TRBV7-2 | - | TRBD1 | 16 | CASSLAPGQKYNEQFF | TGTGCCAGCAGCTTAGCTCCGGGACAGAAATACAATGAGCAGTTCTTC
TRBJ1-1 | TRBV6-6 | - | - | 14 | CASSYTAQNTEAFF | TGTGCCAGCAGTTATACCGCTCAGAACACTGAAGCTTTCTTT
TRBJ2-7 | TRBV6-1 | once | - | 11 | CASTDTYEQYF | TGTGCCAGCACCGATACCTACGAGCAGTACTTC
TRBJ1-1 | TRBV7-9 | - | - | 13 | CASQATTPPEAFF | TGTGCCAGCCAGGCCACAACCCCTCCTGAAGCTTTCTTT
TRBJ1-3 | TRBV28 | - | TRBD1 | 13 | CASMDRAGNTIYF | TGTGCCAGCATGGACAGGGCTGGAAACACCATATATTTT
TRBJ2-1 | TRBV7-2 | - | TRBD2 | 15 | CASSPGPGLAGEQFF | TGTGCCAGCAGCCCGGGACCGGGACTAGCGGGGGAACAGTTCTTC
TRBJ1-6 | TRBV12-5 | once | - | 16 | CASGLEGDWGGSPLHF | TGTGCTAGTGGTTTGGAGGGGGACTGGGGTGGATCACCCCTCCACTTT
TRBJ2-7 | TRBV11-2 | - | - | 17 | CASSLAPVREYPYEQYF | TGTGCCAGCAGCTTAGCCCCGGTTAGGGAGTACCCCTACGAGCAGTACTTC
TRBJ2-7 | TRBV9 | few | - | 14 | CASSIATGTYEQYF | TGTGCCAGCAGCATCGCCACAGGGACCTACGAGCAGTACTTC
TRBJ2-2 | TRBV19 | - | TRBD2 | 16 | CASSIVSGSSTGELFF | TGTGCCAGTAGTATTGTTAGCGGGTCGAGCACCGGGGAGCTGTTTTTT
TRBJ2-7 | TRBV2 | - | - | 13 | CASSYGSDYEQYF | TGTGCCAGCAGTTATGGATCCGACTACGAGCAGTACTTC
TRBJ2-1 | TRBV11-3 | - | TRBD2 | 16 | CASSLDGREGLDEQFF | TGTGCCAGCAGCTTAGATGGTCGGGAGGGCCTGGATGAGCAGTTCTTC
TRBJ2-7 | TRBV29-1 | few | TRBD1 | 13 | CSVEDRDSYEQYF | TGCAGCGTTGAGGACAGGGACTCCTACGAGCAGTACTTC
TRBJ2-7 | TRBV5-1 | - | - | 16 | CASSPGRPPLADEQYF | TGCGCCAGCAGCCCCGGACGGCCACCCCTCGCCGACGAGCAGTACTTC
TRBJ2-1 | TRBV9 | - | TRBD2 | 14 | CASSAREGRNEQFF | TGTGCCAGCAGCGCGAGGGAGGGAAGGAATGAGCAGTTCTTC
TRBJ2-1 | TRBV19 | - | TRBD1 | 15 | CASRTYDRAPNEQFF | TGTGCCAGTAGGACCTACGACAGGGCACCCAATGAGCAGTTCTTC
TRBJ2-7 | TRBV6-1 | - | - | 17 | CASSEALGAGFSYEQYF | TGTGCCAGCAGTGAAGCGCTTGGGGCAGGCTTCTCCTACGAGCAGTACTTC
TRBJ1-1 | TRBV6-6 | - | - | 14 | CASSLGRSDTEAFF | TGTGCCAGCAGTTTGGGTCGGAGCGACACTGAAGCTTTCTTT
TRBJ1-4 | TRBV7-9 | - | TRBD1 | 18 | CASSLGTGGEVANEKLFF | TGTGCCAGCAGCTTGGGGACAGGGGGCGAAGTTGCTAATGAAAAACTGTTTTTT
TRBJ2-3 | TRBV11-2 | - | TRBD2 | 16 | CASSSLAGGSTDTQYF | TGTGCCAGCAGCTCGTTAGCGGGAGGGAGCACAGATACGCAGTATTTT
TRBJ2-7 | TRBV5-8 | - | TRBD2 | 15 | CASSSGEGPPYEQYF | TGTGCCAGCAGCTCCGGGGAGGGCCCCCCGTACGAGCAGTACTTC
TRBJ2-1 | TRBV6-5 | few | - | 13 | CASSRVTESAQFF | TGTGCCAGCAGCAGAGTGACTGAATCAGCGCAGTTCTTC
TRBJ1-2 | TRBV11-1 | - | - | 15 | CASSPSLSDNYGYTF | TGTGCCAGCAGCCCGTCGCTGAGCGACAACTATGGCTACACCTTC
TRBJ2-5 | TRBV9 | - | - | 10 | CASGQETQYF | TGTGCCAGCGGCCAAGAGACCCAGTACTTC
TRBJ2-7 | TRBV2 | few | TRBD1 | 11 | CASSDRDRWYF | TGTGCCAGCAGTGACAGGGACAGGTGGTACTTC
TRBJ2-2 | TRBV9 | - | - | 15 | CASSAHVRNTGELFF | TGTGCCAGCAGCGCCCATGTCCGGAACACCGGGGAGCTGTTTTTT
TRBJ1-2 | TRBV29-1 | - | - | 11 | CSARINYGYTF | TGCAGCGCCCGGATTAACTATGGCTACACCTTC
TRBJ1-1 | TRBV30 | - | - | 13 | CAWSWAANTEAFF | TGTGCCTGGAGTTGGGCGGCGAACACTGAAGCTTTCTTT
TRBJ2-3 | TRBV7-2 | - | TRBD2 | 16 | CASRYRGGTSTDTQYF | TGTGCCAGCAGGTATCGGGGGGGCACTAGCACAGATACGCAGTATTTT
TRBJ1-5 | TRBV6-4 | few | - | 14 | CASSDEASNQPQHF | TGTGCCAGCAGTGACGAAGCTAGCAATCAGCCCCAGCATTTT
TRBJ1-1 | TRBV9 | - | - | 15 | CASTWGQAMNTEAFF | TGTGCCAGCACCTGGGGACAAGCCATGAACACTGAAGCTTTCTTT
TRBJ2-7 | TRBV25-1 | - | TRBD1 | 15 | CASSESTGGEYEQYF | TGTGCCAGCAGTGAATCGACAGGGGGAGAGTACGAGCAGTACTTC
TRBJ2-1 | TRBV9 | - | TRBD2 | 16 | CASSVVSASGGNEQFF | TGTGCCAGCAGCGTAGTTTCGGCTAGCGGGGGCAATGAGCAGTTCTTC
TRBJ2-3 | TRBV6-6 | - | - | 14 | CASRTPEQGGTQYF | TGTGCCAGCAGAACTCCCGAGCAGGGAGGTACGCAGTATTTT
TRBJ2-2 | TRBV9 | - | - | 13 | CASSVGSHGELFF | TGTGCCAGCAGCGTAGGAAGCCACGGGGAGCTGTTTTTT
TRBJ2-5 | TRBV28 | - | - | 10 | CASSGETQYF | TGTGCCAGCAGTGGAGAGACCCAGTACTTC
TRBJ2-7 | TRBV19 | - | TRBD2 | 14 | CASSSLAGAYEQYF | TGTGCCAGTAGTTCCTTAGCGGGGGCCTACGAGCAGTACTTC
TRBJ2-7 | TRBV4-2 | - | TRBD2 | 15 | CASSANVAGVYEQYF | TGTGCCAGCAGCGCCAACGTCGCGGGAGTTTACGAGCAGTACTTC
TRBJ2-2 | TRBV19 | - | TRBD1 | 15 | CASSIGTGDTGELFF | TGTGCCAGTAGTATTGGGACAGGGGACACCGGGGAGCTGTTTTTT
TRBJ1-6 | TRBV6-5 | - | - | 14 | CASSYLRLASPLHF | TGTGCCAGCAGTTACTTGAGGTTAGCTTCACCCCTCCACTTT
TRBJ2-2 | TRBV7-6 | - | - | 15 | CASSLAGGDTGELFF | TGTGCCAGCAGCTTAGCGGGGGGCGACACCGGGGAGCTGTTTTTT
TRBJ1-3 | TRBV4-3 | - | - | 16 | CASSQDRQGLGNTIYF | TGCGCCAGCAGCCAAGACCGGCAGGGCCTTGGAAACACCATATATTTT
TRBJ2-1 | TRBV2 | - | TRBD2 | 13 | CASWSGGSNEQFF | TGTGCCAGCTGGAGCGGGGGTAGCAATGAGCAGTTCTTC
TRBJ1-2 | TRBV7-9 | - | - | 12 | CASSPDGYGYTF | TGTGCCAGCAGCCCCGACGGATATGGCTACACCTTC
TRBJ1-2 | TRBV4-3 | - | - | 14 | CASSQDEGYYGYTF | TGCGCCAGCAGCCAAGATGAAGGGTACTATGGCTACACCTTC
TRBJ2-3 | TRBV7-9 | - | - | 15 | CASSSRGARTDTQYF | TGTGCCAGCAGCTCCAGGGGGGCCCGCACAGATACGCAGTATTTT
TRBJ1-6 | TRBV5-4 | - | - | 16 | CASSLGRSPTNSPLHF | TGTGCCAGCAGCTTGGGACGGAGCCCCACTAATTCACCCCTCCACTTT
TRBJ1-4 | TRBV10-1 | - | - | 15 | CASSDQTTGGEKLFF | TGCGCCAGCAGTGATCAGACAACCGGAGGGGAAAAACTGTTTTTT
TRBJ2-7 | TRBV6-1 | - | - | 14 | CASPGEGARHEQYF | TGTGCCAGCCCTGGGGAGGGGGCGAGGCACGAGCAGTACTTC
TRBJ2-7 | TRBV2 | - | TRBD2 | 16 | CASSGTSGGSSYEQYF | TGTGCCAGCAGTGGGACTAGCGGGGGCAGCTCCTACGAGCAGTACTTC